A single sample gave rise to the 4 T cell receptor beta chains below, sequenced in a study of T cells after yellow fever vaccination. TCRdb reprocessed the 5' RACE reads with MiXCR, giving one entry per CDR3 protein. The profile shows 500,000 to 650,000 distinct CDR3 sequences, around a sixth of them singletons. The specimen comprised PBMCs, sampled about 5 days after the first yellow fever vaccination. The receptors here all came from a man younger than 30 who received the YFV17D yellow fever vaccine.

This clonotype was observed many times. The chain joins TRBV30 to TRBJ1-1; D call uncertain. Germline-derived CDR1 and CDR2 are GTSNPN and SVGIG (reference sequence). This CDR3 is 12 amino acids long. Trimming took off 5 bases at V and 0 bases at J, with 7 bases between the two ends. DNA for the CDR3: TGTGCCTGGGCTCATGTGAACACTGAAGCTTTCTTT. It codes for CAWAHVNTEAFF.

For this clonotype: Being one base from a much bigger clone, this may be a read error. CDR3: CSASGTSGGLQQGTQYF. Here the CDR3 DNA reads TGCAGTGCCTCCGGGACTAGCGGGGGGCTCCAGCAGGGGACCCAGTACTTC. This chain connects TRBV20-1 to TRBJ2-5; 15 bases are a match to TRBD2. The germline gives CDR1 DFQATT, CDR2 SNEGSKA (reference sequence). The CDR3 is 17 amino acids. V shed 6 bases and J 7 bases; nucleotides not matched to a gene: 15.

There are a few counts of this clonotype. The V call is TRBV5-5, the J call TRBJ2-7, with TRBD2 as a possible D gene (5 bases). The CDR3 is 14 residues long. Trimming shortened V by 4 bases and J by 3 bases, and 14 bases separated the two germline ends. The germline CDR1 and CDR2 sequences are SGHKS and YYEKEE (reference sequence). CDR3 sequence: CASSPAGLLYEQYV. The CDR3, as DNA: TGTGCCAGCAGCCCGGCCGGACTCCTCTACGAGCAGTACGTC.

This clonotype turned up a few times. The chain employs TRBV5-1 and TRBJ1-1; 9 bases line up with TRBD1. Germline V lookup: CDR1 SGHRS, CDR2 YFSETQ. V lost 4 bases to trimming and J lost 0 bases; unmatched junction nucleotides: 4. The CDR3 covers 15 residues. CDR3 sequence (DNA): TGCGCCAGCAGCGGCGGACAGGGGTTGAACACTGAAGCTTTCTTT. Amino acids: CASSGGQGLNTEAFF.